These 9 T cell receptor beta chains share one sample of origin, sequenced in a study of shared clonotypes between healthy human individuals. Assay: immunoSEQ multiplex PCR; the TCRdb copy retains only in-frame clones and omits some. The sample records 2,100,000 or so clones, approximately 96% being singletons. Material for sequencing was naive CD4+ T cells sorted from blood. Subset of the sample: CD45RA+ positively selected. The receptors stem from a man younger than 35 in good health.

The rearrangement joins TRBV10-2 to TRBJ1-5; a weak D match, TRBD1 (6 bases). The V and J ends lost 6 bases and 4 bases respectively, with 13 bases between them. Germline V lookup: CDR1 WSHSY, CDR2 SAAADI. CDR3 length: 14 amino acids. This CDR3 reads CASRQGFENQPQHF. In DNA, the CDR3 is TGCGCCAGCAGACAGGGCTTCGAAAATCAGCCCCAGCATTTT.

The J gene is TRBJ2-7, the V gene TRBV18; a weak D match, TRBD2 (5 bases). V lost 5 bases and J lost 6, with 14 bases in between. The CDR3 loop spans 13 amino acids. The germline V gene has CDR1 KGHSH and CDR2 LQKENI. CDR3 nucleotides: TGTGCCAGCTCATCATTGGAGGTGGGCGAGCAGTACTTC. Translated: CASSSLEVGEQYF.

V is TRBV25-1 and J is TRBJ2-7; the match to TRBD1 covers 9 bases. This CDR3 has 14 amino acids. V was pared by 8 bases and J by 1 base, with 6 bases of the junction left unmatched. CDR1 is MGHDK and CDR2 is SYGVNS in the germline V gene. CDR3 bases: TGTGCCAGCCGCTTGGGACAGGGTTCCTACGAGCAGTACTTC. Protein product: CASRLGQGSYEQYF.

This chain links TRBV28 with TRBJ1-3; tentative D call: TRBD1 (6 bases). Trimming removed 2 bases from V and 4 bases from J, with 9 bases in between. Germline values: CDR1 MDHEN, CDR2 SYDVKM. This CDR3 is built from 14 residues. This CDR3 reads CASSLVQGGNTIYF. The CDR3 DNA is TGTGCCAGCAGTTTAGTACAGGGAGGAAACACCATATATTTT.

The CDR3, as DNA: TGTGCCAGCATTAAGACTAGCGGGGGGGCGGAGACCCAGTACTTC. Protein: CASIKTSGGAETQYF. This chain links TRBV6-6 with TRBJ2-5; 14 bases match TRBD2. The CDR3 extends over 15 amino acids. Germline V gene data show CDR1 as MNHNY and CDR2 as SVGAGI (reference sequence). With V trimmed by 7 bases and J by 5 bases, 6 bases remained unmatched.

The gene calls are TRBV11-2 and TRBJ2-3, with a weak D call TRBD1 (5 bases). Germline V gene lookup returns CDR1 SGHAT and CDR2 FQNNGV. Trimming took 0 bases from V and 2 from J, leaving 9 bases between them. The CDR3 length is 15 residues. CDR3 residues: CASSLEDILTDTQYF. The CDR3 region has the DNA TGTGCCAGCAGCTTAGAGGACATACTCACAGATACGCAGTATTTT.

The V gene is TRBV27, the J gene TRBJ2-7; 7 bases fit TRBD1. Germline lookup yields CDR1 MNHEY and CDR2 SMNVEV (reference sequence). The trim removed 3 bases at V and 2 bases at J, leaving 7 bases unmatched. The CDR3 spans 15 residues. CDR3 amino acids: CASSFNLQGTYEQYF. The CDR3 DNA sequence: TGTGCCAGCAGTTTCAACCTACAGGGGACCTACGAGCAGTACTTC.

The gene calls are TRBV4-1 and TRBJ2-3, with 11 bases identical to TRBD2. CDR1 and CDR2 (germline): MGHRA, YSYEKL. The CDR3 has 16 amino acids. The V gene end was trimmed by 0 bases and the J gene end by 5 bases; junction bases not matched to a gene: 4. CDR3 loop: CASSQDLLAGGDTQYF. The CDR3 DNA sequence: TGCGCCAGCAGCCAAGATCTCCTAGCGGGGGGAGATACGCAGTATTTT.

This chain joins TRBV2 and TRBJ2-2; 10 bases fit TRBD2. V lost 3 bases to trimming and J lost 7 bases; unmatched junction nucleotides: 5. Germline CDR1 SNHLY, CDR2 FYNNEI. The CDR3 covers 15 residues. The CDR3 here is CASSEGLAGVGELFF. DNA for the CDR3: TGTGCCAGCAGTGAGGGGCTAGCGGGAGTCGGGGAGCTGTTTTTT.